Sequencing of this T cell receptor beta chain was carried out in a study of T-cell reconstitution after alpha-beta-depleted transplantation in children. V lost 2 bases to trimming and J lost 7 bases, with 12 bases between them. The CDR3 spans 14 residues. This clonotype has a count of ten or more. Its antigen is still unknown. Study results and caveats: By one year post-transplant, T-cell counts and diversity largely arose from T cells that were newly produced. There were some patients whose high TCRbeta diversity at day 60 came from surviving recipient T cells and thymic progenitors. Several hundred expanded graft clones reportedly were the source of alpha-beta T cells about two months after transplant.

The authors prepared the TCRbeta library with unique molecular identifiers. TCRdb passed the PCR reads through MiXCR, listing each CDR3 protein once. Counted here are roughly 670,000 distinct CDR3 sequences, around 13% occurring once; the ten biggest clones make up roughly 0.77%. The specimen was PBMCs, collected before TCRalphabeta/CD19-depleted stem cell transplant. This receptor was obtained from a girl aged 2 to 10 with congenital amegakaryocytic thrombocytopenia, due to receive a stem cell transplant. The J gene is TRBJ2-1, the V gene TRBV12-3 or TRBV12-4, with D perhaps TRBD2 (5 bases). In DNA form, the CDR3 reads TGTGCCAGCAGTTTATTTGTGGGAGAAAATGAGCAGTTCTTC. Residues: CASSLFVGENEQFF.